One and the same sample provided the 14 T cell receptor beta chains below, sequenced in a study of blood T cells in healthy people across ages. Alongside a J-beta primer mix, a sample-barcoded 5' primer served in a second PCR lasting about 7 to 11 cycles. TCRdb re-derived calls from the 5' RACE reads in MiXCR, one entry per CDR3 protein. The sample carries some 890,000 distinct CDR3 sequences, 25% to 30% recorded once. The same data also contributed to another study, on T cells of mothers and their children.

Source material: blood. The receptors were sampled from a woman between 40 and 55 years old in good health.

This rearrangement joins TRBV29-1 to TRBJ2-7; weak D call: TRBD1 (6 bases). V lost 5 bases and J lost 3, with 20 bases in between. CDR3 size: 15 residues. The germline V gene encodes CDR1 SQVTM and CDR2 ANQGSEA. The CDR3 sequence is CSVYTRGRGIYEQYF. The DNA of the CDR3 is TGCAGCGTTTATACTAGGGGGAGAGGGATCTACGAGCAGTACTTC.

The chain combines TRBV6-2 or TRBV6-3 with TRBJ2-1; no clear D gene. The CDR3 totals 13 residues. Germline CDR1 reads MNHEY; CDR2 reads SVGEGT. Trimming removed 0 bases from V and 7 bases from J, with 7 bases in between. The CDR3: CASSYSPRNEQFF. The CDR3 DNA is TGTGCCAGCAGTTACTCCCCGAGGAATGAGCAGTTCTTC.

The chain has TRBV14 and TRBJ1-2; possible D gene TRBD1, 5 bases. Trimming cost V 3 bases and J 8 bases, with 19 bases left between them. The CDR3 contains 15 residues. Germline lookup yields CDR1 SGHDN and CDR2 FVKESK. CDR3 amino acids: CASSHGHPVVLGYTF. DNA of the CDR3: TGTGCCAGCAGCCACGGACATCCGGTTGTTTTGGGCTACACCTTC.

This clonotype was picked up a small number of times. The chain employs TRBV6-5 and TRBJ2-1; 8 nucleotides align to TRBD1. CDR3 length equals 14 residues. Germline CDR1 reads MNHEY; CDR2 reads SVGAGI. V shed 2 bases and J 6 bases; nucleotides not matched to a gene: 3. The CDR3 region is CASSYGQGRNEQFF. CDR3 DNA sequence: TGTGCCAGCAGTTACGGACAGGGCCGCAATGAGCAGTTCTTC.

V is TRBV24-1 and J is TRBJ2-5; 7 nucleotides agree with TRBD1. V lost 4 bases, J lost 11 bases, and 18 bases stayed unmatched. The CDR3 runs 16 residues. Germline assignment: CDR1 KGHDR and CDR2 SFDVKD. CDR3 sequence reads: CATSDQRQGHYNEQYF. Written as DNA, the CDR3 is TGTGCCACCAGTGACCAGAGACAGGGACATTACAATGAGCAGTACTTC.

This clonotype has at least ten counts. The CDR3: CASSQGRGGTYEQYF. The CDR3, as DNA: TGTGCCAGCAGCCAAGGCCGAGGGGGGACCTACGAGCAGTACTTC. V and J are TRBV4-2 and TRBJ2-7, with D possibly called TRBD1 or TRBD2 (6 bases each). CDR3 size: 15 residues. The germline V gene encodes CDR1 LGHNA and CDR2 YNFKEQ. V was clipped by 1 base and J by 2 bases, with 12 bases between them.

This clonotype came up many times. The chain employs TRBV9 and TRBJ2-7, with 7 bases that match TRBD2. The length of the CDR3 is 14 residues. Germline V lookup: CDR1 SGDLS, CDR2 YYNGEE. The V segment lost 0 bases and the J segment 2 bases; nucleotides outside the gene matches: 2. The CDR3 reads CASSVVGGAYEQYF. CDR3 nucleotide sequence: TGTGCCAGCAGCGTAGTTGGGGGGGCCTACGAGCAGTACTTC. Supplemented by reference TRBV9 and TRBJ2-7, the full variable domain reads DSGVTQTPKHLITATGQRVTLRCSPRSGDLSVYWYQQSLDQGLQFLIQYYNGEERAKGNILERFSAQQFPDLHSELNLSSLELGDSALYFCASSVVGGAYEQYFGPGTRLTVT.

This clonotype showed up many times. The CDR3 protein is CATSRDYNKPGNEQYF. CDR3 DNA: TGTGCCACCAGCAGAGATTATAATAAGCCAGGGAACGAGCAGTACTTC. The chain uses TRBV15 and TRBJ2-7, with D maybe TRBD1 (5 bases). V was pared by 0 bases and J by 5 bases, with 17 bases between. The CDR3 spans 16 residues. Germline CDR1 LNHNV, CDR2 YYDKDF (reference sequence).

The chain links TRBV20-1 to TRBJ2-1, with 13 bases aligning to TRBD2. J gave up 5 bases and V 2 bases, and 6 bases lay outside the gene matches. CDR1 is DFQATT, CDR2 SNEGSKA, per germline (reference sequence). The CDR3 runs to 16 residues. CDR3 DNA sequence: TGCAGTGCTAGAAGAGCGGGACTAGCGGGGCACAATGAGCAGTTCTTC. Residues: CSARRAGLAGHNEQFF.

This clonotype has at least ten counts. The chain combines TRBV3-1 with TRBJ2-7; 8 bases fit TRBD2. Germline values: CDR1 LGHDT, CDR2 YNNKEL (reference sequence). The V gene end was trimmed by 0 bases and the J gene end by 10 bases; junction bases not matched to a gene: 5. CDR3 length equals 13 residues. As DNA, the CDR3 is TGTGCCAGCAGCCAAGATATCACTAGCGGTCAGTACTTC. The encoded protein is CASSQDITSGQYF.

The chain couples TRBV4-1 to TRBJ1-1; D unclear. Trimming cost V 1 base and J 2 bases, with 8 bases left between them. Germline CDR1 and CDR2: MGHRA and YSYEKL. This CDR3 has 14 amino acids. For the CDR3, the DNA is TGCGCCAGCAGCCAAGGGGCAGAAAACACTGAAGCTTTCTTT. Amino acids: CASSQGAENTEAFF.

The CDR3 bases are TGTGCCAGCGCAATAACAACCGCCCGTGGCACTGAAGCTTTCTTT. Residues: CASAITTARGTEAFF. This rearrangement joins TRBV25-1 to TRBJ1-1, with no clear D. CDR1 and CDR2 from the germline V gene are MGHDK and SYGVNS. V dropped 8 bases and J dropped 4 bases, with 20 bases sitting between them. CDR3 length: 15 residues.

This sequence joins TRBV28 and TRBJ2-7, with TRBD1 matching over 7 bases. The CDR3 runs to 17 residues. The ends lost 5 bases at V and 2 bases at J; junction bases unmatched: 15. In germline, CDR1 is MDHEN, CDR2 SYDVKM. CDR3 coding DNA: TGTGCCAGCAGTGACCCGACAGGGAAAGAGGGAACCTACGAGCAGTACTTC. Translating gives CASSDPTGKEGTYEQYF.

The genes are TRBV12-3 or TRBV12-4 and TRBJ2-3, with TRBD2 matching 15 bases. The CDR3 runs to 19 residues. Trimming removed 6 bases from V and 2 bases from J; junction bases left unmatched: 12. Written as DNA, the CDR3 is TGTGCCAGCAGACCTAGCGGGACTAGCGGGGGGCCTTACACAGATACGCAGTATTTT. As protein: CASRPSGTSGGPYTDTQYF.